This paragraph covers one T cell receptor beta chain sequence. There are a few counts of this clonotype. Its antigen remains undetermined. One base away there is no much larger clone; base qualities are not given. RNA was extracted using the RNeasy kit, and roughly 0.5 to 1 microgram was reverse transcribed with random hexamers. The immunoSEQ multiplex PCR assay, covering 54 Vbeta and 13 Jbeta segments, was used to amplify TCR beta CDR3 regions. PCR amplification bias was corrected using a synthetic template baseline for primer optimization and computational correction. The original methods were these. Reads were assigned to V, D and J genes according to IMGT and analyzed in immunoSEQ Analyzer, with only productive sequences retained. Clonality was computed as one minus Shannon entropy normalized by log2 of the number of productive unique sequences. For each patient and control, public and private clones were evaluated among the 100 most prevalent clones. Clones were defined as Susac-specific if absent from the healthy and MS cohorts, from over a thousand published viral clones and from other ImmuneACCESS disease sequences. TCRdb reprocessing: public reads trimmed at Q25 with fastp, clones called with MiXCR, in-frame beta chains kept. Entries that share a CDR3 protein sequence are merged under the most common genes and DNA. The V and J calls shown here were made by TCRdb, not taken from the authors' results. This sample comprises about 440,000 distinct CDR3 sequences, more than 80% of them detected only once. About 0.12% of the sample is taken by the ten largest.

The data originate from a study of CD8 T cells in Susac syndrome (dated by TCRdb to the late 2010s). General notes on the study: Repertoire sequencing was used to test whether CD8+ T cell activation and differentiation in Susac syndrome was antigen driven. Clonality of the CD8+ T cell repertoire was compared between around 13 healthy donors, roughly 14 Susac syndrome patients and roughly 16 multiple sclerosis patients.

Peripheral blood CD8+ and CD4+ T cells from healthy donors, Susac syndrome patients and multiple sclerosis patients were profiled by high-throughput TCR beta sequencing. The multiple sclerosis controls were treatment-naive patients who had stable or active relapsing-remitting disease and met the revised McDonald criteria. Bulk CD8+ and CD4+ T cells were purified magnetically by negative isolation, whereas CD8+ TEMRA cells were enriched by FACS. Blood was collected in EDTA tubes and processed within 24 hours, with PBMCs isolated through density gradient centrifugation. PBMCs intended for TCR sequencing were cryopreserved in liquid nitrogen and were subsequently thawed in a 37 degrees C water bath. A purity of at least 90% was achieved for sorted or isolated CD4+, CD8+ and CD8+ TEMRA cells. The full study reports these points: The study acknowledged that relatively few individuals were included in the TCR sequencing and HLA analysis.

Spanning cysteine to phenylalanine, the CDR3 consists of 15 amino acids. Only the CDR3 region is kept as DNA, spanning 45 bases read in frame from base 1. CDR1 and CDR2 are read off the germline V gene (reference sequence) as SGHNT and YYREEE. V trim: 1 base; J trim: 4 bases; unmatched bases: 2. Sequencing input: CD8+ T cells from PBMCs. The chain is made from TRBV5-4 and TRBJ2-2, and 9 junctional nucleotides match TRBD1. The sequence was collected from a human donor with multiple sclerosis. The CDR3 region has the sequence CASSLTGGSTGELFF. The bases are TGTGCCAGCAGCTTGACAGGGGGCAGCACCGGGGAGCTGTTTTTT.